This TCR beta chain was profiled in a study of glioma-infiltrating T cells after dendritic cell vaccination. About the research overall: Patients received autologous tumor lysate-pulsed dendritic cell vaccination between 2003 and 2012. Study-wide results and limits: Survival was not directly related to TCR clonality in these patients. Few patients contributed both blood and tumor specimens.

Time point reported: after dendritic cell vaccination, including at tumor progression/relapse. Input was 2 ug genomic DNA, or all available if less. The data were produced by immunoSEQ multiplex PCR, yet TCRdb's version contains in-frame clones alone and is incomplete. The sample comprises 100,000 or so clones, almost 90% of which are singletons, and 2.7% rests with the top ten. With regard to this clone: The antigen remains undetermined.

Trimming removed 4 bases from V and 2 bases from J, with 15 bases in between. This CDR3 comprises 15 residues. Germline V gene data show CDR1 as SGHRS and CDR2 as YFSETQ. Here the sequenced sample was blood, taken after dendritic cell vaccination. V and J are TRBV5-1 and TRBJ2-5; D possibly corresponds to TRBD2 (5 bases). The receptor was isolated from a human donor with glioblastoma. The DNA for the CDR3 is TGCGCCAGCAGCCCGGGATATGGGGAGCAAGAGACCCAGTACTTC. Its translation is CASSPGYGEQETQYF.